This T cell receptor (beta chain) comes out of a study of T cell responses to AZD1222 COVID-19 vaccine. The germline V and J ends were trimmed by 1 base and 3 bases, with 9 bases remaining between them. Germline CDR1 ENHRY, CDR2 SYGVKD. The CDR3 length is 15 residues. Libraries were prepared by immunoSEQ multiplex PCR; TCRdb keeps only in-frame clonotypes and omits some of them. The sample records about 130,000 clones, about 91% being singletons. The rearrangement joins TRBV10-3 to TRBJ2-2, with D possibly matching TRBD2 (6 bases). The specimen comprised peripheral blood, sampled on day 0 of AZD1222 vaccination. The TCR comes from an adult in good health. The CDR3 reads CAISEFREDTGELFF. CDR3 nucleotides: TGTGCCATCAGTGAGTTCAGGGAGGACACCGGGGAGCTGTTTTTT.